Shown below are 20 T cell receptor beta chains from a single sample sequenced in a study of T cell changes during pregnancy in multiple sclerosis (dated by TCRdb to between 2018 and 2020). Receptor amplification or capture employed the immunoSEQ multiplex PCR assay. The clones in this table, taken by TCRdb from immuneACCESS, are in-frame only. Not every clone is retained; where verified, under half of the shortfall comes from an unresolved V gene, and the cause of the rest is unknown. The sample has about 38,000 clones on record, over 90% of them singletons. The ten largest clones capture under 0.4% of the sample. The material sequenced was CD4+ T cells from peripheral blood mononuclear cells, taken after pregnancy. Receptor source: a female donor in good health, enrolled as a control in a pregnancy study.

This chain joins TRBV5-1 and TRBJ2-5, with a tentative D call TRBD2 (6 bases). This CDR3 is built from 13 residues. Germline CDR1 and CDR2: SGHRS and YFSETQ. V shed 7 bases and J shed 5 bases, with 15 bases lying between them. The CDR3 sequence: CASWEEAWETQYF. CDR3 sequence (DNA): TGCGCCAGCTGGGAGGAGGCGTGGGAGACCCAGTACTTC.

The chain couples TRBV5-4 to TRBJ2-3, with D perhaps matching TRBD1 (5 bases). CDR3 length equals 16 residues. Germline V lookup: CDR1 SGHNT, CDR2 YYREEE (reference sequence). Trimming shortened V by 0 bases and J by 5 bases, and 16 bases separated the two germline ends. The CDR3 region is CASSLGVTALVDTQYF. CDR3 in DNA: TGTGCCAGCAGCTTGGGGGTGACAGCCTTGGTAGATACGCAGTATTTT.

The CDR3 sequence: CASSALGASNREGEQYF. Here the CDR3 DNA reads TGTGCCAGTAGTGCCTTAGGAGCTTCAAATCGAGAGGGTGAGCAGTACTTC. The chain joins TRBV19 to TRBJ2-7; TRBD2 might be the D (5 bases). Germline-derived CDR1 and CDR2 are LNHDA and SQIVND (reference sequence). Trimming pared 5 bases from V and 7 bases from J, leaving 27 bases between. This CDR3 is 17 amino acids long.

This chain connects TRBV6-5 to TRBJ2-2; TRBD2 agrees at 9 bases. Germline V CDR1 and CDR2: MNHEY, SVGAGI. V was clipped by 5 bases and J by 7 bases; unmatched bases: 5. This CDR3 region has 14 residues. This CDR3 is CASSRGRAHGELFF. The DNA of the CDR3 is TGTGCCAGCAGTCGCGGGAGGGCCCACGGGGAGCTGTTTTTT.

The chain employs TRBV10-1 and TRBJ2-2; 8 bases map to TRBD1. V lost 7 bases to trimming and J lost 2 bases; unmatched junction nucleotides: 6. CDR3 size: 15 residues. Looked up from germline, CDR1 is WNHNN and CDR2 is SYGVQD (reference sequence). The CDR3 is CASNRTGINTGELFF. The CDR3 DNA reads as TGCGCCAGCAACCGGACAGGGATCAACACCGGGGAGCTGTTTTTT.

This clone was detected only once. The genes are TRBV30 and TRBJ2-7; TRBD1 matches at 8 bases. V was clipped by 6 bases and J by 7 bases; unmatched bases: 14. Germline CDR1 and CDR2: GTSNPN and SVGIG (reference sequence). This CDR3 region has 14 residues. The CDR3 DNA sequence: TGTGCCTGCAATCGGGGGCAGGGGGCAGGAGAGCAGTACTTC. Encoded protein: CACNRGQGAGEQYF.

CDR3 coding DNA: TGTGCCAGCAGCTATCGGGACAGGGAGGGAAAACTGTTTTTT. Amino acids: CASSYRDREGKLFF. The chain joins TRBV6-1 to TRBJ1-4; 9 bases are shared with TRBD1. The CDR3 spans 14 residues. V shed 6 bases, J shed 10 bases, and the junction held 9 bases outside the gene matches. CDR1 MNHNS and CDR2 SASEGT come from the germline V gene.

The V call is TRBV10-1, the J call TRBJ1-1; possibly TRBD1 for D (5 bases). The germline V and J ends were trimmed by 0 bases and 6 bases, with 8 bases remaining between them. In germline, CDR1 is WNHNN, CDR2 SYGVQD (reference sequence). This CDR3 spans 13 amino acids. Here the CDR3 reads CASSESGGPEAFF. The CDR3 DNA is TGCGCCAGCAGTGAGTCCGGGGGACCTGAAGCTTTCTTT.

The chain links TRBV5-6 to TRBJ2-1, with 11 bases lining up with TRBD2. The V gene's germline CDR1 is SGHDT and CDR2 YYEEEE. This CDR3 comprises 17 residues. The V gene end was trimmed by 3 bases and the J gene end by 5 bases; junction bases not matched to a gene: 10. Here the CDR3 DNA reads TGTGCCAGCAGCTACCGTACCTCGGGACTAGCGGACAATGAGCAGTTCTTC. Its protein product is CASSYRTSGLADNEQFF. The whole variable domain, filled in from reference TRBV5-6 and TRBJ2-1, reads DAGVTQSPTHLIKTRGQQVTLRCSPKSGHDTVSWYQQALGQGPQFIFQYYEEEERQRGNFPDRFSGHQFPNYSSELNVNALLLGDSALYLCASSYRTSGLADNEQFFGPGTRLTVL.

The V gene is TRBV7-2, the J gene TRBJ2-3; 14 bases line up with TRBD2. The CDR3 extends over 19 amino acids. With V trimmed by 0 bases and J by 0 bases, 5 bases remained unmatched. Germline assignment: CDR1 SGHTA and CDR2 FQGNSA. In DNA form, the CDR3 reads TGTGCCAGCAGCTTAGCCCGACTAGCGGGGGGGCCTAGCACAGATACGCAGTATTTT. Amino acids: CASSLARLAGGPSTDTQYF.

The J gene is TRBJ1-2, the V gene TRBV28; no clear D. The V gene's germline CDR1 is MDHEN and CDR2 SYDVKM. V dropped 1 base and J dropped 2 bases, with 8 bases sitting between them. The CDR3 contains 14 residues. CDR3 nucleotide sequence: TGTGCCAGCAGTTTATCGGTCGTGAACTATGGCTACACCTTC. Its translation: CASSLSVVNYGYTF.

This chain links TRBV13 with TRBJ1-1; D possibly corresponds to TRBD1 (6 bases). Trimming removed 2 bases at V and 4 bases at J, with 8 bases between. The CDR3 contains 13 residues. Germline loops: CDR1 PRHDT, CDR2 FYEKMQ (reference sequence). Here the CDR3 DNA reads TGTGCCAGCAGCTTACGGGACATCACTGAAGCTTTCTTT. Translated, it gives CASSLRDITEAFF.

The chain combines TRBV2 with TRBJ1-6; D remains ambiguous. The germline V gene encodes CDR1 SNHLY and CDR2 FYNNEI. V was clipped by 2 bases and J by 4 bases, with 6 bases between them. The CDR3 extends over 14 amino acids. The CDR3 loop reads CASSEHSYNSPLHF. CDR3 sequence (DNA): TGTGCCAGCAGTGAACACAGTTATAATTCACCCCTCCACTTT.

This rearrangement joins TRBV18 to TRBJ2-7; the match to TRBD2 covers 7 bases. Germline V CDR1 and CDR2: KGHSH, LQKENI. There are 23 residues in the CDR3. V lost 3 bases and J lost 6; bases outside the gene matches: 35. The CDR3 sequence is CASSPLPLAAVVAGPPEQGEQYF. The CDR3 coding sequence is TGTGCCAGCTCACCGCTACCCCTAGCGGCTGTAGTTGCAGGCCCTCCGGAACAAGGCGAGCAGTACTTC.

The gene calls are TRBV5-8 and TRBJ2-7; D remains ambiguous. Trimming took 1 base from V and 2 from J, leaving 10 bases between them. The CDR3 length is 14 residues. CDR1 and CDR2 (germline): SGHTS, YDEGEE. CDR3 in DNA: TGTGCCAGCAGCTTGATGGGCCGCGCCTACGAGCAGTACTTC. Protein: CASSLMGRAYEQYF. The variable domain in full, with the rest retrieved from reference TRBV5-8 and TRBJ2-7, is EAGVTQSPTHLIKTRGQQATLRCSPISGHTSVYWYQQALGLGLQFLLWYDEGEERNRGNFPPRFSGRQFPNYSSELNVNALELEDSALYLCASSLMGRAYEQYFGPGTRLTVT.

CDR3 in DNA: TGTGCCATCAGTAGAGGGACAGGGGGAACTTCACCCCTCCACTTT. This sequence encodes CAISRGTGGTSPLHF. The chain joins TRBV10-3 to TRBJ1-6, with 11 bases matching TRBD1. Germline assignment: CDR1 ENHRY and CDR2 SYGVKD. The CDR3 totals 15 residues. The J segment lost 9 bases and the V segment lost 5 bases, leaving 6 bases of the junction unmatched.

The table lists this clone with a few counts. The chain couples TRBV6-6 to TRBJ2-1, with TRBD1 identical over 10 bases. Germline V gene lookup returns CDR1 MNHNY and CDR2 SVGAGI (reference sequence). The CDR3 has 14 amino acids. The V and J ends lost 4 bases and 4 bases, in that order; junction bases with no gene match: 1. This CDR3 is CASSSGQGYNEQFF. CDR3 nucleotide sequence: TGTGCCAGCAGTTCGGGACAGGGGTACAATGAGCAGTTCTTC.

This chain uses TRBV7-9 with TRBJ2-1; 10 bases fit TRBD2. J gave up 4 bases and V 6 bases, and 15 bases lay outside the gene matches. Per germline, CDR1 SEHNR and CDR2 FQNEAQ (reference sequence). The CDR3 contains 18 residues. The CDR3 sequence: CASSHTGTSAGGYNEQFF. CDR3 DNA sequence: TGTGCCAGCAGTCATACCGGGACTAGCGCCGGAGGTTACAATGAGCAGTTCTTC.

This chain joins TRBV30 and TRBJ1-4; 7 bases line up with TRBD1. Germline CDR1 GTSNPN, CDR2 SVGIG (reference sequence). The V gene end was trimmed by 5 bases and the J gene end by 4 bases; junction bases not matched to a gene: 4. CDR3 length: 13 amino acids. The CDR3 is CAWLGQSNEKLFF. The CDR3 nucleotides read TGTGCCTGGCTGGGACAGAGTAATGAAAAACTGTTTTTT.

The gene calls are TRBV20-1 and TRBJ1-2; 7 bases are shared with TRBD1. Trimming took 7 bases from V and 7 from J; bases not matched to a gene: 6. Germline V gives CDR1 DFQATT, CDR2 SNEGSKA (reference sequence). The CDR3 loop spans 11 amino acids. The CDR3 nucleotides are TGCAGTGTCACCGGACAGGCTGGCTACACCTTC. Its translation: CSVTGQAGYTF.